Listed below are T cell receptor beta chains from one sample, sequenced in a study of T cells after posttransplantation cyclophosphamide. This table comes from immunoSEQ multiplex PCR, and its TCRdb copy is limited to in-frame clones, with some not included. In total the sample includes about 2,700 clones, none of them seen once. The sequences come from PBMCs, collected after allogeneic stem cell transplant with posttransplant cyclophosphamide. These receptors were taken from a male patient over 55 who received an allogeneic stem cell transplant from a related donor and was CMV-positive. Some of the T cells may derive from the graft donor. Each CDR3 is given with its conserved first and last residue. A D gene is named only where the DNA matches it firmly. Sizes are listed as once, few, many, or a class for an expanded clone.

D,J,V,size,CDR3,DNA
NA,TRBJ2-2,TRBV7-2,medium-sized,CASSPDRPINTGELFF,TGTGCCAGCAGCCCCGACAGGCCAATTAACACCGGGGAGCTGTTTTTT
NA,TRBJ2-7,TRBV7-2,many,CASSLRRTIWEQVTYEQYF,TGTGCCAGCAGCTTAAGGAGAACAATATGGGAACAGGTGACCTACGAGCAGTACTTC
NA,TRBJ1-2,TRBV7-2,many,CASSVDRLYGYTF,TGTGCCAGCAGCGTCGACAGACTCTATGGCTACACCTTC
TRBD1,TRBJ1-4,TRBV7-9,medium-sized,CASSLATGRDEKLFF,TGTGCCAGCAGCTTAGCGACAGGGCGAGACGAAAAACTGTTTTTT
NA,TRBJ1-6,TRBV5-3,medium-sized,CARSLVEDSPLHF,TGTGCCAGAAGCTTGGTTGAGGATTCACCCCTCCACTTT
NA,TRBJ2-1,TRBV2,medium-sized,CASRLEVFYNEQFF,TGTGCCAGCAGATTGGAGGTCTTCTACAATGAGCAGTTCTTC
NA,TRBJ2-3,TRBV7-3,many,CASSSGVGTDTQYF,TGTGCCAGCAGCTCCGGGGTAGGGACAGATACGCAGTATTTT
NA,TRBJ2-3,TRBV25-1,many,CASSDGGTDTQYF,TGTGCCAGCAGTGACGGGGGCACAGATACGCAGTATTTT
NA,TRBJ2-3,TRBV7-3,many,CASTHLGADTQYF,TGTGCCAGCACCCATCTGGGCGCAGATACGCAGTATTTT
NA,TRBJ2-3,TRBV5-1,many,CASSSQGRYTDTQYF,TGCGCCAGCAGCTCCCAGGGTCGTTACACAGATACGCAGTATTTT
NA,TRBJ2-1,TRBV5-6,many,CASSLALRRTLYNEQFF,TGTGCCAGCAGCTTGGCTTTGCGGAGGACCCTTTACAATGAGCAGTTCTTC
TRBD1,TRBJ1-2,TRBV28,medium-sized,CASSPPSGGIYGYTF,TGTGCCAGCAGTCCCCCCTCAGGGGGCATCTATGGCTACACCTTC
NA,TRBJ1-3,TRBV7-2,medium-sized,CASSSSTSGNTIYF,TGTGCCAGCAGCTCTTCTACCTCTGGAAACACCATATATTTT
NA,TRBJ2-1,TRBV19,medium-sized,CASSISQYTYNEQFF,TGTGCCAGTAGTATTTCACAATATACCTACAATGAGCAGTTCTTC
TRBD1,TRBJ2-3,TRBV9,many,CASSVVGTDTDTQYF,TGTGCCAGCAGCGTAGTTGGGACAGACACAGATACGCAGTATTTT
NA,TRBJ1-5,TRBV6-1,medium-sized,CASSAGQFQPQHF,TGTGCCAGCAGTGCTGGACAGTTTCAGCCCCAGCATTTT
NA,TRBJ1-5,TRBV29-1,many,CSVAVRRDQPQHF,TGCAGCGTTGCGGTGCGCAGGGATCAGCCCCAGCATTTT
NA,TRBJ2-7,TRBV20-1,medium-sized,CSAEQTGEQYF,TGCAGTGCGGAGCAGACTGGCGAGCAGTACTTC
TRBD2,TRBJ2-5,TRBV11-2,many,CASSLVGSGGAGTQYF,TGTGCCAGCAGCTTAGTGGGTAGCGGGGGGGCCGGGACCCAGTACTTC
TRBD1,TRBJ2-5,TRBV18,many,CASSPRDRGYQETQYF,TGTGCCAGCTCACCACGGGACAGGGGATACCAAGAGACCCAGTACTTC
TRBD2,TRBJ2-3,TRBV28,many,CASSRTSGIMSDTQYF,TGTGCCAGCAGTCGGACTAGCGGGATAATGTCAGATACGCAGTATTTT
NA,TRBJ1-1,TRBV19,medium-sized,CASSMGSGGDTEAFF,TGTGCCAGTAGTATGGGTTCAGGAGGGGACACTGAAGCTTTCTTT
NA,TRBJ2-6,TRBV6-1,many,CASSDAGWGYSGANVLTF,TGTGCCAGCAGTGACGCCGGGTGGGGCTACTCTGGGGCCAACGTCCTGACTTTC
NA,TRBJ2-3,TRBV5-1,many,CASSLDSSSTDTQYF,TGCGCCAGCAGCCTGGACAGTTCTAGCACAGATACGCAGTATTTT
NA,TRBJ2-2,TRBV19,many,CASNGQGWTGELFF,TGTGCCAGTAACGGCCAGGGGTGGACCGGGGAGCTGTTTTTT
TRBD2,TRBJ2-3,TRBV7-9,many,CASSPRLAGGRIDTQYF,TGTGCCAGCAGCCCCAGACTAGCGGGAGGGCGAATAGATACGCAGTATTTT
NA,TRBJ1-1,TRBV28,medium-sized,CASSFQAEAFF,TGTGCCAGCAGTTTTCAGGCTGAAGCTTTCTTT
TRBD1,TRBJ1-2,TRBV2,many,CASSGPGQERDNYGYTF,TGTGCCAGCAGTGGGCCGGGACAGGAGAGGGATAACTATGGCTACACCTTC
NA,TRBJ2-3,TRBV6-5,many,CASPKSGGDTDTQYF,TGTGCCAGCCCAAAGTCGGGGGGCGACACAGATACGCAGTATTTT
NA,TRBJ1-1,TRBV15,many,CATSRDPVQGKTEAFF,TGTGCCACCAGCAGAGACCCGGTTCAGGGGAAGACTGAAGCTTTCTTT
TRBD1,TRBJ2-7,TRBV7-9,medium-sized,CASSPQDRGRSYF,TGTGCCAGCAGCCCTCAGGACAGGGGGCGGTCGTACTTC
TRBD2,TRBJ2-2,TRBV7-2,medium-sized,CASSTGGAAGTGELFF,TGTGCCAGCAGTACCGGGGGGGCCGCGGGCACCGGGGAGCTGTTTTTT
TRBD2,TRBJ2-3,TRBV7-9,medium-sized,CASRRLAGTDTQYF,TGTGCCAGCAGACGGCTAGCGGGAACAGATACGCAGTATTTT
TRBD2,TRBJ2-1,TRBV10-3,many,CAISRPGGPNEQFF,TGTGCCATCAGTCGGCCGGGGGGACCCAATGAGCAGTTCTTC
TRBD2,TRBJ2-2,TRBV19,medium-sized,CASSRAGGAGTGELFF,TGTGCCAGTAGTCGCGCCGGGGGGGCGGGCACCGGGGAGCTGTTTTTT
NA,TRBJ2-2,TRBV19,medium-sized,CASRLANTGELFF,TGTGCCAGTAGACTAGCGAACACCGGGGAGCTGTTTTTT
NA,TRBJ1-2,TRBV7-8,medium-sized,CASSRGTGNVGYGYTF,TGTGCCAGCAGCAGAGGAACAGGGAATGTGGGCTATGGCTACACCTTC
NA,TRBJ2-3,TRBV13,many,CASSLRSVTDTQYF,TGTGCCAGCAGCCTTAGATCGGTCACAGATACGCAGTATTTT
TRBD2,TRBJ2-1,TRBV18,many,CASSPTSGGAREQFF,TGTGCCAGCTCGCCCACTAGCGGGGGGGCCCGGGAGCAGTTCTTC
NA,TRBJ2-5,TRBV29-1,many,CSAPDFPRETQYF,TGCAGCGCCCCGGACTTCCCACGAGAGACCCAGTACTTC
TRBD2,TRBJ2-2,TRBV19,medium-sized,CASSPLAGGPTTGELFF,TGTGCCAGTAGTCCACTAGCGGGAGGGCCCACCACCGGGGAGCTGTTTTTT
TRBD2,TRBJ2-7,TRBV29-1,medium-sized,CSVGGGEGYEQYF,TGCAGCGTTGGCGGGGGGGAAGGATACGAGCAGTACTTC
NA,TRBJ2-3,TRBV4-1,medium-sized,CASSQGFSVPGGDTQYF,TGCGCCAGCAGCCAGGGTTTTAGCGTCCCCGGAGGAGATACGCAGTATTTT
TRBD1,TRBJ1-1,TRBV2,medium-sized,CASSIDRVNTEAFF,TGTGCCAGCAGTATCGACAGGGTGAACACTGAAGCTTTCTTT
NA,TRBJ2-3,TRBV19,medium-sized,CASRQQERSTDTQYF,TGTGCCAGTAGGCAACAGGAAAGAAGCACAGATACGCAGTATTTT
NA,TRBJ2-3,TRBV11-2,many,CASSLESGFTDTQYF,TGTGCCAGCAGCTTAGAGAGCGGTTTCACAGATACGCAGTATTTT
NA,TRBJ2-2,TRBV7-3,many,CASSLISYGQGVTGELFF,TGTGCCAGCAGCTTAATTTCTTATGGGCAGGGCGTCACCGGGGAGCTGTTTTTT
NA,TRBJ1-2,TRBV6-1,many,CASSEVLGYTF,TGTGCCAGCAGTGAGGTACTCGGCTACACCTTC
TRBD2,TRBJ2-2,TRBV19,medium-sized,CASSQRGGLTGELFF,TGTGCCAGTAGTCAGCGGGGAGGGCTCACCGGGGAGCTGTTTTTT
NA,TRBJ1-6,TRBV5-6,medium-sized,CASSLGHRVTYNSPLHF,TGTGCCAGCAGCTTGGGCCACAGGGTGACCTATAATTCACCCCTCCACTTT
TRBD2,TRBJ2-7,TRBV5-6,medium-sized,CASSYLAGASLSYEQYF,TGTGCCAGCAGCTACCTAGCGGGAGCCTCTTTGTCCTACGAGCAGTACTTC
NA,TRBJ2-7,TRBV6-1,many,CASTRDPYEQYF,TGTGCCAGCACCAGGGATCCCTACGAGCAGTACTTC
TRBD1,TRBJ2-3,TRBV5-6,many,CASSFRQGTDTQYF,TGTGCCAGCAGCTTCAGACAGGGGACAGATACGCAGTATTTT
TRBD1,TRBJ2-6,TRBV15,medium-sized,CATSRDGGTGVKANVLTF,TGTGCCACCAGCAGAGATGGTGGGACAGGCGTCAAGGCCAACGTCCTGACTTTC
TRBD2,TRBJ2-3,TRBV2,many,CASGGGLAGGDTQYF,TGTGCCAGCGGGGGGGGACTAGCGGGAGGTGATACGCAGTATTTT
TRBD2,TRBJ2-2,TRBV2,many,CASSGGTSGTLVGELFF,TGTGCCAGCAGTGGAGGGACTAGCGGGACTTTGGTCGGGGAGCTGTTTTTT
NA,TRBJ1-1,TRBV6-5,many,CASSGTPGDTEAFF,TGTGCCAGCAGTGGGACACCCGGGGACACTGAAGCTTTCTTT
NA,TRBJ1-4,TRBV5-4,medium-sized,CASSLVGRGHEKLFF,TGTGCCAGCAGCTTGGTTGGCAGGGGACACGAAAAACTGTTTTTT